The clone carrying this T cell receptor (beta chain) was seen repeatedly, ten times or more. Its target is not known. What was amplified from RNA transcripts were TCR beta CDR3 regions. First-round RT-PCR targeting the TCR CDR3 was performed with the HTBI primer set. TCRdb ran MiXCR on the multiplex PCR reads and lists one entry per CDR3 protein. The table includes 300,000 to 350,000 distinct CDR3 sequences, approximately 15% detected once. This specimen comes from a study of T cells in Graves' hyperthyroidism and ophthalmopathy. V lost 5 bases, J lost 3 bases, and 6 bases stayed unmatched. The CDR3 has 15 amino acids. Looked up from germline, CDR1 is SNHLY and CDR2 is FYNNEI. Study-level findings and limits: The model forecast ophthalmopathy, anticipating it by a median around 6.5 months before onset.

The clonotype originates from a woman aged 25-40 years with Graves' hyperthyroidism. The sample comprised blood. V gene TRBV2 combines with J gene TRBJ2-1, with 8 bases lining up with TRBD1. This chain's CDR3 is CASSPQGADYNEQFF. The CDR3 DNA follows: TGTGCCAGCAGTCCGCAGGGGGCGGACTACAATGAGCAGTTCTTC.